Each of the 23 T cell receptor beta chains below was sequenced from the same sample in a study of cytomegalovirus exposure and HLA in healthy donors. The PCR employed 60 Vbeta primers together with 13 Jbeta primers. Profiled with immunoSEQ multiplex PCR; TCRdb holds only in-frame clones, not every one. Among 250,000 to 300,000 clones listed, 70% to 90% were seen once. The source material was PBMCs. Source of these receptors: a woman aged 40 to 50 in good health and CMV-seropositive.

CDR3 loop: CASSLLQGFGRGETQYF. As DNA, the CDR3 is TGTGCCAGCAGTTTACTACAGGGGTTCGGGAGAGGGGAGACCCAGTACTTC. The gene calls are TRBV27 and TRBJ2-5; D possibly corresponds to TRBD1 (7 bases). CDR1 is MNHEY and CDR2 is SMNVEV in the germline V gene (reference sequence). Trimming pared 2 bases from V and 5 bases from J, leaving 21 bases between. The CDR3 consists of 17 residues.

The V call is TRBV28, the J call TRBJ1-2; the D is unclear. This CDR3 is built from 14 residues. With 6 bases removed from V and 6 bases from J, the gap between germline ends came to 17 bases. Per the germline V gene, CDR1 is MDHEN and CDR2 is SYDVKM. This CDR3 is CASRTRLGRDGYTF. The CDR3 DNA follows: TGTGCCAGCAGAACCCGTTTAGGGAGAGATGGCTACACCTTC.

CDR3 sequence reads: CASSRDFGDTQYF. CDR3 bases: TGTGCCAGCTCAAGGGACTTTGGAGATACGCAGTATTTT. The chain has TRBV18 and TRBJ2-3; D is possibly TRBD2 (6 bases). The germline V gene has CDR1 KGHSH and CDR2 LQKENI. V was shortened by 5 bases and J by 5 bases, with 11 bases between the two germline ends. The CDR3 runs 13 residues.

This sequence joins TRBV9 and TRBJ1-1, with 7 bases aligning to TRBD1. With 3 bases clipped from V and 3 bases from J, the junction kept 5 bases outside the gene matches. The CDR3 sequence is 14 residues long. CDR1 and CDR2 from the germline V gene are SGDLS and YYNGEE. This CDR3 is CASSGGGRDTEAFF. The CDR3 coding sequence is TGTGCCAGCAGCGGAGGGGGCCGGGACACTGAAGCTTTCTTT.

The chain uses TRBV19 and TRBJ2-5, with TRBD2 as a possible D gene (5 bases). The better agreement between TRBJ2-7 and the DNA end casts doubt on the J call. Germline V gene lookup returns CDR1 LNHDA and CDR2 SQIVND (reference sequence). This CDR3 spans 12 amino acids. CDR3 protein: CASSPGENEQYF. CDR3 DNA sequence: TGTGCCAGTAGTCCCGGGGAAAACGAGCAGTACTTC.

The chain employs TRBV5-8 and TRBJ2-7; 13 bases line up with TRBD2. Trimming cost V 2 bases and J 10 bases; bases outside gene matches: 12. Germline CDR1 SGHTS, CDR2 YDEGEE. The CDR3 contains 16 residues. CDR3 sequence: CASSFSGTSGTVPQYF. As DNA, the CDR3 is TGTGCCAGCAGCTTTTCCGGGACTAGCGGGACCGTTCCACAGTACTTC.

The CDR3 sequence: CASSGDWDTGELFF. The CDR3 bases are TGTGCCAGCAGCGGGGACTGGGACACCGGGGAGCTGTTTTTT. The chain carries TRBV6-1 and TRBJ2-2, with D possibly matching TRBD2 (6 bases). The V and J ends lost 6 bases and 3 bases respectively, with 11 bases between them. CDR3 length: 14 residues. Germline V gene data show CDR1 as MNHNS and CDR2 as SASEGT.

The chain has TRBV5-4 and TRBJ2-1, with TRBD1 matching over 10 bases. After removal of 4 bases from V and 9 bases from J, the junction contained 7 bases not matched to a gene. The CDR3 spans 14 residues. Germline CDR1 reads SGHNT; CDR2 reads YYREEE (reference sequence). CDR3 sequence: CASSRQGALGEQFF. The CDR3 nucleotides are TGTGCCAGCAGCCGACAGGGGGCGCTGGGTGAGCAGTTCTTC.

This clone was observed a few times. V gene TRBV6-5 combines with J gene TRBJ1-1, with D possibly being TRBD1 (5 bases). CDR3 length equals 15 residues. CDR1 is MNHEY, CDR2 SVGAGI, per germline. V shed 7 bases and J shed 0 bases, with 15 bases lying between them. CDR3 in amino acids: CASTTGVTMNTEAFF. The CDR3 DNA is TGTGCCAGCACTACGGGGGTAACAATGAACACTGAAGCTTTCTTT.

This chain connects TRBV29-1 to TRBJ2-2; a weak D match, TRBD1 (6 bases). The DNA matches TRBJ1-3 better at its end, which makes the J call doubtful. The CDR3 is 19 amino acids. CDR1 is SQVTM, CDR2 ANQGSEA, per germline. The CDR3 DNA is TGCAGCGTTGATACCAGGGGATCCCAGGCTGATCTCTCTGGAAACACCATATATTTT. Protein sequence: CSVDTRGSQADLSGNTIYF.

The genes are TRBV11-2 and TRBJ2-7; 8 nucleotides match TRBD2. Looked up from germline, CDR1 is SGHAT and CDR2 is FQNNGV. The CDR3 spans 15 residues. The J segment lost 2 bases and the V segment lost 1 base, leaving 4 bases of the junction unmatched. The CDR3 nucleotides read TGTGCCAGCAGCTTAGTGAGCGGGAGTGCCTACGAGCAGTACTTC. Amino acid sequence: CASSLVSGSAYEQYF. The entire variable domain, with the rest obtained from reference TRBV11-2 and TRBJ2-7, is as follows: EAGVAQSPRYKIIEKRQSVAFWCNPISGHATLYWYQQILGQGPKLLIQFQNNGVVDDSQLPKDRFSAERLKGVDSTLKIQPAKLEDSAVYLCASSLVSGSAYEQYFGPGTRLTVT.

The V call is TRBV2, the J call TRBJ2-7; D remains ambiguous. The V end lost 8 bases, the J end lost 0 bases, and 8 bases lay between the germline ends. Germline CDR1 SNHLY, CDR2 FYNNEI. This CDR3 comprises 12 residues. CDR3 in DNA: TGTGCCAGCTCCAGATACTCCTACGAGCAGTACTTC. Translation: CASSRYSYEQYF.

This clone was observed once. The chain links TRBV5-6 to TRBJ2-2, with D perhaps matching TRBD2 (6 bases). Trimming left V 0 bases short and J 6 bases short, with 18 bases between. The CDR3 contains 17 residues. CDR1 SGHDT and CDR2 YYEEEE come from the germline V gene. This chain's CDR3 is CASSLGSSADGAGELFF. The CDR3 nucleotides read TGTGCCAGCAGCTTGGGTTCTAGCGCCGACGGGGCCGGGGAGCTGTTTTTT.

The chain has TRBV19 and TRBJ1-2; possibly TRBD1 for D (5 bases). The CDR3 has 13 amino acids. Germline lookup yields CDR1 LNHDA and CDR2 SQIVND (reference sequence). The V end was cut by 5 bases, the J end by 4 bases, with 11 bases between. The CDR3 sequence is CASSGEDSYGYTF. CDR3 bases: TGTGCCAGTAGTGGGGAAGACAGCTATGGCTACACCTTC.

This clone occurred once. This chain joins TRBV6-5 and TRBJ1-4; D not certain. Germline CDR1 reads MNHEY; CDR2 reads SVGAGI. Trimming removed 7 bases at V and 0 bases at J, with 12 bases between. CDR3 length: 15 amino acids. In nucleotides, the CDR3 is TGTGCCAGCAAAGCGTTGGGTGCAACTAATGAAAAACTGTTTTTT. It codes for CASKALGATNEKLFF.

This rearrangement joins TRBV2 to TRBJ2-7, with TRBD1 identical over 9 bases. Unmatched junction bases numbered 9, after V lost 6 bases and J lost 6 bases. The CDR3 covers 14 residues. Germline V gene sequence: CDR1 SNHLY, CDR2 FYNNEI. The CDR3 spells CASRQGQGISEQYF. The CDR3 bases are TGTGCCAGCAGACAGGGACAGGGAATATCCGAGCAGTACTTC.

The rearrangement joins TRBV4-3 to TRBJ1-1, with D possibly being TRBD1 (5 bases). V was trimmed by 1 base and J by 2 bases, leaving 11 bases between them. CDR3 length equals 15 residues. Germline V CDR1 and CDR2: LGHNA, YSLEER. The CDR3 reads CASSQGGRPNTEAFF. The CDR3 region has the DNA TGCGCCAGCAGCCAAGGGGGCAGGCCTAACACTGAAGCTTTCTTT.

The chain employs TRBV30 and TRBJ2-1; 7 bases are a match to TRBD1. This CDR3 region has 14 residues. Germline V gene sequence: CDR1 GTSNPN, CDR2 SVGIG (reference sequence). V was clipped by 3 bases and J by 6 bases; unmatched bases: 8. DNA of the CDR3: TGTGCCTGGAGCCTTGACAGGGTGATCAATGAGCAGTTCTTC. Its translation: CAWSLDRVINEQFF.

The J gene is TRBJ2-7, the V gene TRBV7-2; the D is unclear. With 4 bases removed from V and 1 base from J, the gap between germline ends came to 5 bases. Per germline, CDR1 SGHTA and CDR2 FQGNSA. This CDR3 is built from 12 residues. In DNA form, the CDR3 reads TGTGCCAGCAGCTCCCGGTCCTACGAGCAGTACTTC. Protein product: CASSSRSYEQYF.

This chain links TRBV6-1 with TRBJ1-5; 12 positions agree with TRBD1. Trimming took 5 bases from V and 6 from J; bases not matched to a gene: 5. From germline, CDR1 is MNHNS and CDR2 SASEGT. This CDR3 has 15 residues. CDR3 residues: CASSTGTGGSQPQHF. DNA of the CDR3: TGTGCCAGCAGTACCGGGACAGGGGGCAGTCAGCCCCAGCATTTT.

This clone was counted a single time. The chain has TRBV4-3 and TRBJ1-6; 8 bases align to TRBD1. The CDR3 has 16 amino acids. The J segment lost 5 bases and the V segment lost 1 base, leaving 4 bases of the junction unmatched. CDR1 is LGHNA, CDR2 YSLEER, per germline. Here the CDR3 reads CASSQVGQGHNSPLHF. The CDR3 nucleotides are TGCGCCAGCAGCCAAGTTGGACAGGGTCATAATTCACCCCTCCACTTT.

The chain joins TRBV5-4 to TRBJ1-1; D is perhaps TRBD1 (5 bases). V lost 4 bases and J 2 bases, leaving 27 bases between the germline ends. The CDR3 loop spans 19 amino acids. Germline CDR1 reads SGHNT; CDR2 reads YYREEE (reference sequence). CDR3: CASSLDPWSWGEFNTEAFF. The CDR3, as DNA: TGTGCCAGCAGCCTAGACCCCTGGTCATGGGGGGAATTCAACACTGAAGCTTTCTTT.

The V gene is TRBV9, the J gene TRBJ2-5; TRBD2 is a possible D gene (6 bases). Per the germline V gene, CDR1 is SGDLS and CDR2 is YYNGEE. The CDR3 has 15 amino acids. V was clipped by 0 bases and J by 4 bases, with 13 bases between them. The CDR3 spells CASSVDGTQGETQYF. CDR3 nucleotides: TGTGCCAGCAGCGTAGATGGGACTCAAGGAGAGACCCAGTACTTC.